This T cell receptor (beta chain) was captured in a study of blood T cells in healthy people across ages. There are a few counts of this clonotype. PCR was performed a second time for roughly 7 to 12 cycles using a sample-barcoded 5' primer and a J-beta primer mix. Each CDR3 protein gets one entry after TCRdb re-called the 5' RACE reads with MiXCR. The table records some 1.1 million distinct CDR3 sequences, more than 30% of them present only once. Trimming shortened V by 5 bases and J by 3 bases, and 8 bases separated the two germline ends. The germline gives CDR1 SGHDN, CDR2 FVKESK. The CDR3 runs 13 residues. Researchers report isolating at least 6 million PBMCs per sample.

The sequence was collected from a man aged 18 to 29 in good health. The chain has TRBV14 and TRBJ2-1; D gene uncertain. The sample was blood. The CDR3 is CASSSDGYNEQFF. The CDR3 DNA reads TGTGCCAGCAGCTCGGACGGCTACAATGAGCAGTTCTTC. The entire variable domain, with the rest obtained from reference TRBV14 and TRBJ2-1, is as follows: EAGVTQFPSHSVIEKGQTVTLRCDPISGHDNLYWYRRVMGKEIKFLLHFVKESKQDESGMPNNRFLAERTGGTYSTLKVQPAELEDSGVYFCASSSDGYNEQFFGPGTRLTVL.